The 16 T cell receptor beta chains presented below share a single source sample, sequenced in a study of blood T cell repertoires in COVID-19 (dated by TCRdb to 2018 to 2021). Libraries came from the immunoSEQ multiplex PCR assay. This is the immuneACCESS table as TCRdb keeps it, with only in-frame sequences that have V and J called. A part of the clones is gone; compared with another copy, unresolved V genes explain less than half, and the rest is unexplained. Across this sample there are 150,000 to 200,000 clones, with approximately 90% seen only once. The ten largest clones represent about a tenth of the sample. The sequenced material came from peripheral blood. Every receptor here comes from a woman in her sixties or seventies with COVID-19, enrolled during active disease.

On this clone: The sample holds other DNA sequences that translate to the same CDR3. V and J are TRBV28 and TRBJ1-5; D possibly corresponds to TRBD1 (5 bases). V lost 5 bases and J lost 2, with 7 bases in between. Looked up from germline, CDR1 is MDHEN and CDR2 is SYDVKM. The CDR3 totals 13 residues. CDR3 in DNA: TGTGCCAGCAGTCGCAGGGGCAATCAGCCCCAGCATTTT. This gives the protein CASSRRGNQPQHF.

This clone was detected once. The gene calls are TRBV10-3 and TRBJ2-1; 11 bases fit TRBD2. Germline V gene data show CDR1 as ENHRY and CDR2 as SYGVKD. This CDR3 spans 16 amino acids. Trimming took 3 bases from V and 5 from J; bases not matched to a gene: 6. In DNA, the CDR3 is TGTGCCATCAGTGAATTAGCGGGGGGGACCAACAATGAGCAGTTCTTC. Translated, it gives CAISELAGGTNNEQFF.

The chain carries TRBV28 and TRBJ1-2; TRBD1 matches 9 bases. Germline V gene data show CDR1 as MDHEN and CDR2 as SYDVKM. CDR3 length: 15 amino acids. V dropped 2 bases and J dropped 5; count of bases not matched to a gene: 6. The CDR3 nucleotides are TGTGCCAGCAGTTTACATAGAGGGACAGGGTATGGCTACACCTTC. The encoded protein is CASSLHRGTGYGYTF.

The genes are TRBV29-1 and TRBJ1-2; the D gene is possibly TRBD1 (5 bases). Germline V CDR1 and CDR2: SQVTM, ANQGSEA. The V and J ends lost 3 bases and 6 bases respectively, with 8 bases between them. The CDR3 is 11 amino acids. The CDR3 here is CSVDPGNGYTF. In nucleotides, the CDR3 is TGCAGCGTTGACCCAGGGAATGGCTACACCTTC.

This chain connects TRBV10-3 to TRBJ1-2; D is undetermined. The CDR3 has 12 residues. Germline-derived CDR1 and CDR2 are ENHRY and SYGVKD. V was shortened by 6 bases and J by 10 bases, with 15 bases between the two germline ends. The CDR3: CAISDRGTFYTF. CDR3 nucleotide sequence: TGTGCCATCAGCGACCGGGGTACCTTCTACACCTTC.

The chain carries TRBV5-1 and TRBJ2-3; 8 nucleotides agree with TRBD2. In germline, CDR1 is SGHRS, CDR2 YFSETQ. J was trimmed by 5 bases and V by 4 bases; bases with no gene match: 6. This CDR3 is 14 amino acids long. CDR3 in amino acids: CASSRGGSGDTQYF. For the CDR3, the DNA is TGCGCCAGCAGCCGCGGGGGGTCCGGAGATACGCAGTATTTT.

The chain uses TRBV18 and TRBJ1-2; TRBD1 matches at 8 bases. The length of the CDR3 is 17 residues. Germline V gene sequence: CDR1 KGHSH, CDR2 LQKENI. V lost 1 base to trimming and J lost 7 bases; unmatched junction nucleotides: 14. The CDR3 loop is CASSPQSSPGGFSGYTF. The CDR3 DNA follows: TGTGCCAGCTCACCACAGAGTTCCCCAGGGGGCTTTTCTGGCTACACCTTC.

The chain uses TRBV15 and TRBJ2-1; D unresolved. The CDR3 runs to 13 residues. Trimming pared 5 bases from V and 0 bases from J, leaving 5 bases between. Germline values: CDR1 LNHNV, CDR2 YYDKDF (reference sequence). CDR3 bases: TGTGCCACCAGCGGTAGCTCCTACAATGAGCAGTTCTTC. This codes for CATSGSSYNEQFF.

The rearrangement uses TRBV7-9 and TRBJ1-2, with a possible D match to TRBD1 (6 bases). Germline V lookup: CDR1 SEHNR, CDR2 FQNEAQ (reference sequence). The CDR3 has 12 amino acids. V was trimmed by 5 bases and J by 13 bases, leaving 17 bases between them. CDR3 DNA sequence: TGTGCCAGCAGCCCGACACAGGGCGGATCCACCTTC. It codes for CASSPTQGGSTF.

The V and J genes are TRBV30 and TRBJ1-6; possible D gene TRBD1, 6 bases. The germline CDR1 and CDR2 sequences are GTSNPN and SVGIG (reference sequence). The CDR3 has 15 residues. The germline V and J ends were trimmed by 5 bases and 4 bases, with 15 bases remaining between them. This chain's CDR3 is CAWGAGADYNSPLHF. In nucleotides, the CDR3 is TGTGCCTGGGGGGCGGGGGCAGATTATAATTCACCCCTCCACTTT.

V gene TRBV25-1 combines with J gene TRBJ1-5, with 7 bases that match TRBD1. Trimming at V came to 5 bases and at J to 2 bases, leaving 6 bases not matched to a gene. The germline V gene encodes CDR1 MGHDK and CDR2 SYGVNS. The CDR3 totals 15 residues. The CDR3 nucleotides read TGTGCCAGCAGTCCAGGAGGACAGGGCAATCAGCCCCAGCATTTT. Translating gives CASSPGGQGNQPQHF.

The chain is built from TRBV7-8 and TRBJ2-1; tentatively, D is TRBD2 (5 bases). The CDR3 sequence is 15 residues long. The V end lost 2 bases, the J end lost 1 base, and 9 bases lay between the germline ends. Germline-derived CDR1 and CDR2 are SGHVS and FQNEAQ. Here the CDR3 DNA reads TGTGCCAGCAGCTTAATAGGAGGATCCTACAATGAGCAGTTCTTC. Its protein product is CASSLIGGSYNEQFF. Combining the CDR3 with reference TRBV7-8 and TRBJ2-1 gives the whole variable domain GAGVSQSPRYKVAKRGQDVALRCDPISGHVSLFWYQQALGQGPEFLTYFQNEAQLDKSGLPSDRFFAERPEGSVSTLKIQRTQQEDSAVYLCASSLIGGSYNEQFFGPGTRLTVL.

The CDR3 loop is CASSLTENTEAFF. In DNA form, the CDR3 reads TGCGCCAGCAGCTTAACAGAGAACACTGAAGCTTTCTTT. This chain links TRBV5-1 with TRBJ1-1; no clear D. V dropped 2 bases and J dropped 1 base, with 6 bases sitting between them. This CDR3 region has 13 residues. Germline-derived CDR1 and CDR2 are SGHRS and YFSETQ.

The table lists this clone with a count of one. The chain recombines TRBV5-1 with TRBJ1-6; TRBD1 matches 8 bases. V was pared by 1 base and J by 5 bases, with 2 bases of the junction left unmatched. The length of the CDR3 is 15 residues. The V gene's germline CDR1 is SGHRS and CDR2 YFSETQ. The CDR3, as DNA: TGCGCCAGCAGCTTGAGACAGGGGCATAATTCACCCCTCCACTTT. The encoded protein is CASSLRQGHNSPLHF.

V gene TRBV28 combines with J gene TRBJ2-3, with 12 bases that match TRBD2. CDR1 is MDHEN and CDR2 is SYDVKM in the germline V gene. This CDR3 has 17 residues. V was clipped by 8 bases and J by 6 bases; unmatched bases: 15. This chain's CDR3 is CASLAGGPVSVADTQYF. As DNA, the CDR3 is TGTGCCAGCCTAGCGGGGGGGCCAGTCTCAGTCGCCGATACGCAGTATTTT.

The V and J genes are TRBV3-1 (or the pseudogene TRBV3-2) and TRBJ1-3, with 7 bases identical to TRBD1. Losses at the gene ends were 1 base for V and 0 bases for J; bases not matched to a gene: 6. The germline gives CDR1 LGHDT, CDR2 YNNKEL (reference sequence). The CDR3 loop spans 17 amino acids. The CDR3 DNA sequence: TGTGCCAGCAGCCAAGGGCGACAGGGTATCTCTGGAAACACCATATATTTT. Translating gives CASSQGRQGISGNTIYF.